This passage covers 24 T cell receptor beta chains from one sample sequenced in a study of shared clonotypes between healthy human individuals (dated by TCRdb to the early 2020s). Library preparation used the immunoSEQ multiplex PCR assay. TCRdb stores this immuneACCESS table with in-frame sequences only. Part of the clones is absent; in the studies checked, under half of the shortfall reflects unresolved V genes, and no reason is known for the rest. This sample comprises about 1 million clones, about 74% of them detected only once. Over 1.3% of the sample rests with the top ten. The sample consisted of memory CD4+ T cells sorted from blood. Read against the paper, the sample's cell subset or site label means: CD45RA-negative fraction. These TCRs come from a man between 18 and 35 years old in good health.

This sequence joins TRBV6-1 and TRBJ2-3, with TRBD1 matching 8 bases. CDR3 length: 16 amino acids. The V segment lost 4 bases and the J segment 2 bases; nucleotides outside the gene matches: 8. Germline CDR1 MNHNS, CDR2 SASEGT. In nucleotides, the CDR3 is TGTGCCAGCAGTGTAAGACAGGGGTCAAACACAGATACGCAGTATTTT. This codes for CASSVRQGSNTDTQYF.

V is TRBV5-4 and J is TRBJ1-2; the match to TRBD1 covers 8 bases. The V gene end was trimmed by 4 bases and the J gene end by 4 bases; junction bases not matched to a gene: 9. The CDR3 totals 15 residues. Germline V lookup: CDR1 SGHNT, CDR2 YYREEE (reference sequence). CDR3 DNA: TGTGCCAGCAGCCCGACGGACAGGGTCGGCTATGGCTACACCTTC. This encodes CASSPTDRVGYGYTF. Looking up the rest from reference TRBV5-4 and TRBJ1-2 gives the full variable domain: ETGVTQSPTHLIKTRGQQVTLRCSSQSGHNTVSWYQQALGQGPQFIFQYYREEENGRGNFPPRFSGLQFPNYSSELNVNALELDDSALYLCASSPTDRVGYGYTFGSGTRLTVV.

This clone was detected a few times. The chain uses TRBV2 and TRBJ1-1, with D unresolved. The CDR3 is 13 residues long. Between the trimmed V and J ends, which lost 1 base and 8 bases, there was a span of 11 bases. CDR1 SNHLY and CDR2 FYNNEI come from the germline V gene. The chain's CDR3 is CASSEGYEREAFF. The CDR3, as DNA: TGTGCCAGCAGTGAAGGCTACGAAAGGGAAGCTTTCTTT.

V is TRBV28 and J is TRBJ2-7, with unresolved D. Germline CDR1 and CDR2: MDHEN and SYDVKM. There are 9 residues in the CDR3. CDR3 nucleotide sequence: TGTGCGTGCGGCTACGAGCAGTACTTC. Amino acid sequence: CACGYEQYF. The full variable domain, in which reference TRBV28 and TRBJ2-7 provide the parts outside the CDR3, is DVKVTQSSRYLVKRTGEKVFLECVQDMDHENMFWYRQDPGLGLRLIYFSYDVKMKEKGDIPEGYSVSREKKERFSLILESASTNQTSMYLCACGYEQYFGPGTRLTVT.

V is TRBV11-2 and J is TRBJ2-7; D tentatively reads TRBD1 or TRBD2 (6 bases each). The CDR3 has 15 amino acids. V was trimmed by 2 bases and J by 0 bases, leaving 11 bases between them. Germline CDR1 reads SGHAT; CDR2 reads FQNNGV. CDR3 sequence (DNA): TGTGCCAGCAGCTTAAGGGGGGCCATCTCCTACGAGCAGTACTTC. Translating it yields CASSLRGAISYEQYF.

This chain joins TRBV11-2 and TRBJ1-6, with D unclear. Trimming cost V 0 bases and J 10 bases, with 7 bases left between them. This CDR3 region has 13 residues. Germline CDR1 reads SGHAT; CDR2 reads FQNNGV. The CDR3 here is CASSLDRASPLHF. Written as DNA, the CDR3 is TGTGCCAGCAGCTTAGATCGGGCCTCACCCCTCCACTTT.

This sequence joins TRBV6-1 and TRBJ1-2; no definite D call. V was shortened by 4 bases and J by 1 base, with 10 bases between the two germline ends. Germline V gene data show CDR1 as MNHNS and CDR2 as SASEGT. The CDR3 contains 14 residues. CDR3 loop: CASSVTRSNYGYTF. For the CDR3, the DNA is TGTGCCAGCAGTGTTACCAGGAGTAACTATGGCTACACCTTC.

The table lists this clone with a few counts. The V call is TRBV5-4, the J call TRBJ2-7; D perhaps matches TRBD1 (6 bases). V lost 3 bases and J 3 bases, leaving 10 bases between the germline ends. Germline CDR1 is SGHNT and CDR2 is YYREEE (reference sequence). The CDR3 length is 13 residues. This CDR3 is CASSSGVRYEQYF. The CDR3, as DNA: TGTGCCAGCAGCTCAGGGGTACGCTACGAGCAGTACTTC.

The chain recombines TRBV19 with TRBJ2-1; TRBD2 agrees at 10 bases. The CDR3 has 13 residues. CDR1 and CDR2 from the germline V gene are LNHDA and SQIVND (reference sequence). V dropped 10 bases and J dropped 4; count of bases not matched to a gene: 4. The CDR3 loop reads CATAGGKYNEQFF. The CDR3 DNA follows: TGTGCCACAGCGGGAGGGAAATACAATGAGCAGTTCTTC. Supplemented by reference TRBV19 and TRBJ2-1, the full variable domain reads DGGITQSPKYLFRKEGQNVTLSCEQNLNHDAMYWYRQDPGQGLRLIYYSQIVNDFQKGDIAEGYSVSREKKESFPLTVTSAQKNPTAFYLCATAGGKYNEQFFGPGTRLTVL.

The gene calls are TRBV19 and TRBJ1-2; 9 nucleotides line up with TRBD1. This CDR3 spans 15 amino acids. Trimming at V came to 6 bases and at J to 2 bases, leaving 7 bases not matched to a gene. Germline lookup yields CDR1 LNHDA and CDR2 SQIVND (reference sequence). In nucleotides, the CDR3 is TGTGCCAGTAGGGCGACAGGGGGAGGAAACTATGGCTACACCTTC. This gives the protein CASRATGGGNYGYTF.

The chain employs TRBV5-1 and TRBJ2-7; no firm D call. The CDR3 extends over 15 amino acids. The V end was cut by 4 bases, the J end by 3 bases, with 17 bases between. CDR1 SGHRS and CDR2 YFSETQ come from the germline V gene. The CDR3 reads CASSQDTGSDYEQYF. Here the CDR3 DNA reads TGCGCCAGCAGCCAAGACACGGGCAGCGACTACGAGCAGTACTTC.

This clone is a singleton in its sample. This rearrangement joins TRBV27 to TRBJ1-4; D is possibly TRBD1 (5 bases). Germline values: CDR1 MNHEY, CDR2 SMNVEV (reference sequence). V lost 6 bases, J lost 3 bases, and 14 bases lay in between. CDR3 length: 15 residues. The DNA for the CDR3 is TGTGCCAGCAGGGGGTGGGGGACCGCTAATGAAAAACTGTTTTTT. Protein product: CASRGWGTANEKLFF.

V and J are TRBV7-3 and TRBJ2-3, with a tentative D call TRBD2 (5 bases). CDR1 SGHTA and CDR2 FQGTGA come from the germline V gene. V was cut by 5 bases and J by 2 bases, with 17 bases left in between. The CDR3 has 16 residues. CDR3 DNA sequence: TGTGCCAGCAGCCCTCGACTGGCGACTAACACAGATACGCAGTATTTT. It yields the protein CASSPRLATNTDTQYF.

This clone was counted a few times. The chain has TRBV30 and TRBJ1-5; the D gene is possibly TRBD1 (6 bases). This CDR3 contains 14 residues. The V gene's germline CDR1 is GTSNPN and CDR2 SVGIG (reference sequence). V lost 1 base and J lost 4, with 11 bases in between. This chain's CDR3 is CAWSGQAFNQPQHF. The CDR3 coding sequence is TGTGCCTGGAGTGGACAGGCCTTTAATCAGCCCCAGCATTTT.

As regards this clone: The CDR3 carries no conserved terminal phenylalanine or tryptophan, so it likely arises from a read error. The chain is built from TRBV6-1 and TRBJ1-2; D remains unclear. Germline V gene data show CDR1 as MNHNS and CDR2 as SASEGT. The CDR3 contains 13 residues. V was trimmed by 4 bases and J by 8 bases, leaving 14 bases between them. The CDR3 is CASSVWSNQGYTL. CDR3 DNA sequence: TGTGCCAGCAGTGTGTGGAGCAACCAAGGCTACACCCTC.

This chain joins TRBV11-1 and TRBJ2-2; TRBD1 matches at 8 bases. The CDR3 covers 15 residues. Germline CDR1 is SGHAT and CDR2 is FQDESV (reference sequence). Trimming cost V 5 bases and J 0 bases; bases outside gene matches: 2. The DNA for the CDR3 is TGTGCCAGCAGCCCGGACAGGGCGAACACCGGGGAGCTGTTTTTT. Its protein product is CASSPDRANTGELFF.

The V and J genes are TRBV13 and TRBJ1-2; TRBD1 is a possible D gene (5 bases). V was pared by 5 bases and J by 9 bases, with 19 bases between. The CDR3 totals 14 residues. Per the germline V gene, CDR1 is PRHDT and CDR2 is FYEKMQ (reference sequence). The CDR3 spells CASSAPFTGGSYTF. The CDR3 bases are TGTGCCAGCAGCGCCCCGTTTACAGGCGGGAGCTACACCTTC.

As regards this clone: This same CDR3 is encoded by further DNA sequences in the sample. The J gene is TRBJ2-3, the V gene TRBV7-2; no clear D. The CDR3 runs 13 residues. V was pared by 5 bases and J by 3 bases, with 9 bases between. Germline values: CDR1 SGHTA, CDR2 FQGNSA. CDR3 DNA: TGTGCCAGCAGCCGTCCCTCTACAGATACGCAGTATTTT. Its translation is CASSRPSTDTQYF.

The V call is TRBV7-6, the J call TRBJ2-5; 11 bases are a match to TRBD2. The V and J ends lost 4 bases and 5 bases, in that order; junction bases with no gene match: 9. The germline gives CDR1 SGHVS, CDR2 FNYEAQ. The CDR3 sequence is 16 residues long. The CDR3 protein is CASSSQTSGNLETQYF. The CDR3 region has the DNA TGTGCCAGCAGCTCTCAGACTAGCGGGAACCTGGAGACCCAGTACTTC.

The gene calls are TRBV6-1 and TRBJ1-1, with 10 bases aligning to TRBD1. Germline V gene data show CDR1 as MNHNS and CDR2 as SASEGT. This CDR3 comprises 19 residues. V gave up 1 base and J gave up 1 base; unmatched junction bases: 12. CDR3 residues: CASSEGADRGRWKNTEAFF. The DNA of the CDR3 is TGTGCCAGCAGTGAAGGGGCCGACAGGGGGCGCTGGAAGAACACTGAAGCTTTCTTT.

The chain's CDR3 is CAWGRMAGGSDTQYF. CDR3 coding DNA: TGTGCCTGGGGCCGAATGGCGGGAGGGTCAGATACGCAGTATTTT. The V and J genes are TRBV30 and TRBJ2-3; 9 bases fit TRBD2. Trimming took 5 bases from V and 4 from J; bases not matched to a gene: 10. Germline V gene data show CDR1 as GTSNPN and CDR2 as SVGIG (reference sequence). This CDR3 comprises 15 residues.

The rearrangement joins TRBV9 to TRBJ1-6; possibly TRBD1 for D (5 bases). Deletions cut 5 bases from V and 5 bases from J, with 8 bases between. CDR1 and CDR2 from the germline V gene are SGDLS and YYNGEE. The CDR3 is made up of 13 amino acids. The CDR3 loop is CASSEGNNSPLHF. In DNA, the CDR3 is TGTGCCAGCAGTGAGGGGAATAATTCACCCCTCCACTTT.

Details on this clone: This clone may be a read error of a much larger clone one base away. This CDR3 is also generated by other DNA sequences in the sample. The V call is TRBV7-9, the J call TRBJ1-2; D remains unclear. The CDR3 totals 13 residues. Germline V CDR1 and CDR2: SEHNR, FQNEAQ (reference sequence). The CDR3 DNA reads TGTGCCAGTAGCTTAGCGGGTTATACAGCGAGCACCTTC. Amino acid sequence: CASSLAGYTASTF.

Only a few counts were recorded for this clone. The CDR3 DNA reads TGTGCCAGCAGTCCCCCGGGCGGGCTAAGAGAAAAACTGTTTTTT. It specifies CASSPPGGLREKLFF. This chain joins TRBV28 and TRBJ1-4; D is undetermined. CDR1 is MDHEN, CDR2 SYDVKM, per germline. V was cut by 5 bases and J by 8 bases, with 18 bases left in between. The CDR3 is 15 residues long.